This entry describes one T cell receptor (beta chain). The target of this receptor is not known. The input lacks base qualities; no much larger clone sits a single base away. The library was obtained by PCR. TCRdb shows the sequencer as Illumina HiSeq 2500. To reduce PCR and sequencing biases, unique molecular identifiers were incorporated into the TCR beta cDNA libraries. Every 1 to 10 million input T cells yielded some 500,000 cDNA molecules, meaning each molecule approximated one T cell. The patient libraries were prepared and sequenced with the same protocol used for the earlier healthy control dataset. Samples belonging to the same batch were prepared together, multiplexed and sequenced on a shared HiSeq lane. The paper's processing steps were these. MIGEC handled the raw barcoded reads, throwing out single-read molecular identifier groups before consensus assembly and CDR3 extraction. Clonotype tables were post-analysed with VDJtools, normalizing diversity by down-sampling all datasets to the smallest sample size. Repertoire overlap clustering matched CDR3 amino acid but not nucleotide sequences to correct batch-related cross-sample contamination. Clones were called with MiXCR by TCRdb after fastp trimmed the public reads at Q25, and only in-frame beta chains were retained. Under each unique CDR3 protein, matching rows form one entry showing the most common genes and DNA. The V and J calls, along with clone size, are taken from TCRdb and not from the paper's own processing. In this sample the table shows hundreds of thousands of distinct CDR3 sequences, roughly 36% of which occur a single time. The top ten hold 13% of the sample.

The sample is drawn from a study of post-analysis software for immune sequencing data (dated by TCRdb to the mid-2010s). The study in broad terms: Disease courses on record covered relapsing-remitting, secondary progressive and progressive-relapsing multiple sclerosis, though some patients had no subtype annotation. The patient repertoires were set against about 10 previously published healthy control repertoires from donors whose ages ranged from roughly 6 to 27 years. A subset of samples was prepared in parallel using single-end sample barcoding, then pooled and co-amplified after Illumina adapter ligation. The paper's findings and limits, for the study overall: The multiple sclerosis patient group was slightly younger than the control group. Significantly higher frequencies in patients than in controls were found for roughly 5 TRBV segments, including TRBV5-6, TRBV5-1 and TRBV20-1. When samples were clustered directly using the F measure, samples prepared in the same batch co-clustered strongly, which prompted a batch-effect correction. Multiple sclerosis patients had significantly lower normalized Chao1 diversity than controls, a result that suggests substantial peripheral T-cell clonal expansion.

CDR1 SGHVS and CDR2 FQNEAQ are derived from the germline V gene. Measured from the cysteine to the phenylalanine, the CDR3 is 13 residues long. The sequence is cut down to CDR3 DNA, 39 bases in frame from base 1. V drops 4 bases and J drops 6 bases, leaving 10 bases in between. To demonstrate the VDJtools post-analysis software, TCR beta repertoires were profiled from the peripheral blood of about 13 young patients with multiple sclerosis. The multiple sclerosis patients were children and adolescents ranging in age from 6 to 15 years. The V gene is TRBV7-8 and the J gene is TRBJ2-1; TRBD1 is a possible D gene, resting on 6 matching bases. Material for sequencing was blood. The sequence derives from a girl aged 5-17 years with multiple sclerosis. In nucleotide form, the sequence is TGTGCCAGCAGCTCACACAGGGCCAATGAGCAGTTCTTC. This yields the protein CASSSHRANEQFF.